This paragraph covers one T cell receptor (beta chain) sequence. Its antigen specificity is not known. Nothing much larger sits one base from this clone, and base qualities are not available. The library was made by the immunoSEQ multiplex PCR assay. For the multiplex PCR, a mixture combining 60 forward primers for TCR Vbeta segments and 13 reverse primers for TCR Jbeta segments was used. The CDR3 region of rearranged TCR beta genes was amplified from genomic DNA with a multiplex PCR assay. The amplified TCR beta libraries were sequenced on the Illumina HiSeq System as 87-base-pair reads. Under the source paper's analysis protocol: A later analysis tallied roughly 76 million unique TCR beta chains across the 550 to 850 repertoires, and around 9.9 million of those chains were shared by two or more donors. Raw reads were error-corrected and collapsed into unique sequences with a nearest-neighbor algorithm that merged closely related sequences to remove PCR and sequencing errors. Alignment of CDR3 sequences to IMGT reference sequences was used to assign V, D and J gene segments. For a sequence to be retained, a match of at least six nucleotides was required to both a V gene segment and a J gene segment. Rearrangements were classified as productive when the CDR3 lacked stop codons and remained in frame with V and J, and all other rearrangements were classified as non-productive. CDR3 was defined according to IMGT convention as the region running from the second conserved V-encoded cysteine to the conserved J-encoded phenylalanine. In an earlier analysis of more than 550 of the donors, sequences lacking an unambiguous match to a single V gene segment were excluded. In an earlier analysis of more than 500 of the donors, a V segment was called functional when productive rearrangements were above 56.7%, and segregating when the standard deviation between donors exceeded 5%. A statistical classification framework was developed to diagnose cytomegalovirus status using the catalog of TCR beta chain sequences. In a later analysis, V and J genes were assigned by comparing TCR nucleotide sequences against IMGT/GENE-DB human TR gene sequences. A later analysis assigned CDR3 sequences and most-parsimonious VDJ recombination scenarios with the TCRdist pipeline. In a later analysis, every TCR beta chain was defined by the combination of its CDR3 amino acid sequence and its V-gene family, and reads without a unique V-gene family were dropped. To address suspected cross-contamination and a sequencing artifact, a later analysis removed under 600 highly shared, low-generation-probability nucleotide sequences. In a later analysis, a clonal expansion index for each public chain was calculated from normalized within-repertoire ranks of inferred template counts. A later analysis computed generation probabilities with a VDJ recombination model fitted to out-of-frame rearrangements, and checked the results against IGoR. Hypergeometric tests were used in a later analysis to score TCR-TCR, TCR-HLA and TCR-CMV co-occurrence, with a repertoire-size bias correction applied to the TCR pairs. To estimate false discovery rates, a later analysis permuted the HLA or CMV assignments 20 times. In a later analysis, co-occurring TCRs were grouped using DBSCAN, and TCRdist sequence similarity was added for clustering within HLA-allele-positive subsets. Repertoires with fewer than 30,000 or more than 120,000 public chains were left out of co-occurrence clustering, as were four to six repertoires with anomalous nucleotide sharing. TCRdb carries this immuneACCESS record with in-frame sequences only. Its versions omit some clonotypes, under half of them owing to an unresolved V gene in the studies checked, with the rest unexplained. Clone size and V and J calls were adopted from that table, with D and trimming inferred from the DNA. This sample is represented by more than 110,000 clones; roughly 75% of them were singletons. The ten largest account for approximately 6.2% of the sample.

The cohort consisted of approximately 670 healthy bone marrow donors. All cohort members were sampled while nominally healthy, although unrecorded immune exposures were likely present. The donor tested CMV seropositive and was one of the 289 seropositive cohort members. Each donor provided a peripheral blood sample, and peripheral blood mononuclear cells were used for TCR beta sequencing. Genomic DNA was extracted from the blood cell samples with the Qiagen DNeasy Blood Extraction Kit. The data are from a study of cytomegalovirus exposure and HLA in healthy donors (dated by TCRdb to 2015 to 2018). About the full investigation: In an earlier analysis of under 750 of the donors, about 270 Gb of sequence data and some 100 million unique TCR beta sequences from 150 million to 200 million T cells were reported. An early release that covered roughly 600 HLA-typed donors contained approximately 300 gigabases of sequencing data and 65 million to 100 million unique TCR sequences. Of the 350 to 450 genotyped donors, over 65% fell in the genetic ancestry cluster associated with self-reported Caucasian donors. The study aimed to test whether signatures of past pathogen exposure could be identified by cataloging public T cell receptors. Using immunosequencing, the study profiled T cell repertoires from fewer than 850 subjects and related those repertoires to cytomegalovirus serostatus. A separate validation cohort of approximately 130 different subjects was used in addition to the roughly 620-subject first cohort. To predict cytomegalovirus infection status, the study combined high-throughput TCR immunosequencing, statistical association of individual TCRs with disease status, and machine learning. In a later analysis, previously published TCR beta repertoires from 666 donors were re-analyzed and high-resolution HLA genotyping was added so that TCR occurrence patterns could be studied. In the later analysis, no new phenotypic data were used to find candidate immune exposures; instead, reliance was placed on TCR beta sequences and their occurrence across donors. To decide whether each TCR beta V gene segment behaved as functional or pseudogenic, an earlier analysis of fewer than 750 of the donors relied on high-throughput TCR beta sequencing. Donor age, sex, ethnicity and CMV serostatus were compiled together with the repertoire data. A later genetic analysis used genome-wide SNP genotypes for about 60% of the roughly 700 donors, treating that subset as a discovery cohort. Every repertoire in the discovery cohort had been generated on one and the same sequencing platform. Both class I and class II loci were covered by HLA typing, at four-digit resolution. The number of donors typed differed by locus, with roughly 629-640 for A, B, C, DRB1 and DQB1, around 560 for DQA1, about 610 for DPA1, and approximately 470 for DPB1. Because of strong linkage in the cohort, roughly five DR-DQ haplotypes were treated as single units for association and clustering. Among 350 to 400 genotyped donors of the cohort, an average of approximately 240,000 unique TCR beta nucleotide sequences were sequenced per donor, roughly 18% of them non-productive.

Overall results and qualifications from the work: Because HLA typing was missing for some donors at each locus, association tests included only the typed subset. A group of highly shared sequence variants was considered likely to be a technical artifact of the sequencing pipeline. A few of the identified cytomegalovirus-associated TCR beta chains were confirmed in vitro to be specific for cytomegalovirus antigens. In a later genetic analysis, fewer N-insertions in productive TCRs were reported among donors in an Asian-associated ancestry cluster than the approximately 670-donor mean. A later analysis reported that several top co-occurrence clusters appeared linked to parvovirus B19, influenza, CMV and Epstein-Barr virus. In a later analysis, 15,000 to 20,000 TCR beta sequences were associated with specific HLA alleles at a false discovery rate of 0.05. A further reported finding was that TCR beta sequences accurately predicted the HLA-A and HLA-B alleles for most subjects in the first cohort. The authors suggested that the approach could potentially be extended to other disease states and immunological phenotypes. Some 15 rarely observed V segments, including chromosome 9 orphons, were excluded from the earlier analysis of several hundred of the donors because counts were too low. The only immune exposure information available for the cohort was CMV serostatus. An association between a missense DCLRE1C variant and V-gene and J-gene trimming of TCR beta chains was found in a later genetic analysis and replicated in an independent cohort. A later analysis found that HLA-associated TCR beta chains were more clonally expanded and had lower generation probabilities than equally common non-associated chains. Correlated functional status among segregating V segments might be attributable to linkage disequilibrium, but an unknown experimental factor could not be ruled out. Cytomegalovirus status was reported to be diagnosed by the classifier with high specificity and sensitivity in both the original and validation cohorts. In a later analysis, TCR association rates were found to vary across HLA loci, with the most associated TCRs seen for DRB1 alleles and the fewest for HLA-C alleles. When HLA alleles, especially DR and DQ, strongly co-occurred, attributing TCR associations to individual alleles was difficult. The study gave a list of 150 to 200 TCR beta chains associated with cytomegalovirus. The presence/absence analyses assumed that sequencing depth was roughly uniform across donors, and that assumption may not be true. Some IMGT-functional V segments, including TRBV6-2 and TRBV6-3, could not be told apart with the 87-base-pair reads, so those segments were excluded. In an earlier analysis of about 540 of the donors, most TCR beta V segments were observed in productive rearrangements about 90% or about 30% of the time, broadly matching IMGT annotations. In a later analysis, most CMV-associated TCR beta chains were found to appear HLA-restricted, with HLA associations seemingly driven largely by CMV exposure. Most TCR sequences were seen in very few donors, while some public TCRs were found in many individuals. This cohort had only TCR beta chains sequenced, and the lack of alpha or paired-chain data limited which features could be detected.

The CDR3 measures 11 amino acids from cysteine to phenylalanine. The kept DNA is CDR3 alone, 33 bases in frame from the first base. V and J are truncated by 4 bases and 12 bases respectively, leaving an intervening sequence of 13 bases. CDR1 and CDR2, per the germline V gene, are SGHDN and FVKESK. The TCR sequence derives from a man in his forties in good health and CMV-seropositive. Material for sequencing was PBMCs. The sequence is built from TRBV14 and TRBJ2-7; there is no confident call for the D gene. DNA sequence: TGTGCCAGCAGCCTCATGGGCCGGATGTACTTC. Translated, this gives CASSLMGRMYF.